This record looks at one T cell receptor beta chain sequence and its context. This clonotype was recorded a few times. What antigen it recognizes has not been identified. The record has no base qualities; no much larger clone is one base away. Library generation was performed with PCR. Sequencing was performed on an Illumina HiSeq 2500. To reduce PCR and sequencing biases, unique molecular identifiers were built into the TCR beta cDNA libraries. About 0.5 million cDNA molecules were obtained for every 1 to 10 million input T cells, so each molecule roughly corresponded to one T cell. The same protocol used for the earlier healthy control dataset was applied to prepare and sequence the patient libraries. Samples belonging to the same batch were prepared together, multiplexed and sequenced on a shared HiSeq lane. On the study's bioinformatics: Raw barcoded reads were processed with MIGEC, and single-read molecular identifier groups were discarded before consensus assembly and CDR3 extraction. VDJtools was used for post-analysis of the clonotype tables, and diversity was normalized by down-sampling every dataset to the size of the smallest sample. To correct batch-related cross-sample contamination, repertoire overlap clustering matched CDR3 amino acid sequences but not nucleotide sequences. TCRdb trimmed the raw reads at Q25, called clones with MiXCR and kept productive beta chains. CDR3 protein sequences are deduplicated, and each keeps its most common genes and DNA. None of the V and J calls come from the authors' own analysis; TCRdb made them. The sample records more than 500,000 distinct CDR3 sequences, 34% of which are singletons. The ten biggest clones cover under 7% of the sample.

This entry belongs to a study of post-analysis software for immune sequencing data (dated by TCRdb to the mid-2010s). Looking at the study overall: Relapsing-remitting, secondary progressive and progressive-relapsing multiple sclerosis were recorded as disease courses, and subtype annotation was lacking for some patients. The patient repertoires were compared against around eleven previously published healthy control repertoires obtained from donors aged roughly 6 to 28 years. A subset of samples was prepared in parallel using single-end sample barcoding, then pooled and co-amplified after Illumina adapter ligation.

To demonstrate the VDJtools post-analysis software, the study profiled TCR beta repertoires from the peripheral blood of about a dozen young patients with multiple sclerosis. The patients with multiple sclerosis were children and adolescents between roughly 6 and 15 years of age. Summary of the overall study and its limitations: Normalized Chao1 diversity was significantly lower in multiple sclerosis patients than controls, suggesting substantial peripheral T-cell clonal expansion. Direct clustering with F measure showed strong co-clustering of samples prepared in the same batch, prompting a batch-effect correction. The multiple sclerosis patient group was slightly younger than the control group. About 5 TRBV segments, including TRBV5-6, TRBV5-1 and TRBV20-1, were significantly more frequent in patients than controls.

Spanning cysteine to phenylalanine, the CDR3 consists of 16 amino acids. The only DNA kept is the CDR3, 48 bases in frame from the first base. The V end loses 5 bases and the J end loses 6 bases, and a stretch of 18 bases separates them. CDR1 KGHDR and CDR2 SFDVKD were looked up in the germline V gene. The V gene is TRBV24-1 and the J gene is TRBJ2-2; the D region may be TRBD1 or TRBD2, each matching 5 bases equally. This sequence originates from a girl aged 2-17 years with multiple sclerosis. Sample: blood. The DNA sequence is given as TGTGCCACCAGTGGCTCCGGGTCTTGGGGGTCCGGGGAGCTGTTTTTT. It codes for CATSGSGSWGSGELFF.